Detailed here is one T cell receptor (beta chain). Antigen unknown. The data were taken from a study of graft-versus-host responses after intestinal transplantation. As for the study in general: Among the recipients, all got anti-thymocyte globulin induction and then tacrolimus and steroids for about 3 years.

Researchers processed graft tissue to release intraepithelial and lamina propria lymphocytes. Study results and caveats: GvH clones detected in recipient marrow included some appearing first in ileum or blood. Peak circulating GvH clone levels tracked with early post-transplant HvG declines.

This CDR3 is 15 amino acids long. Germline V gene sequence: CDR1 MNHNS, CDR2 SASEGT. The assay was immunoSEQ multiplex PCR, and TCRdb's table has in-frame clones only and misses some. The repertoire holds just under 30,000 clones, 60% to 85% seen once, with approximately 2.8% in the top ten. The TCR sequence derives from a human patient who received an intestinal transplant, so some T cells may come from the graft donor. The material was ileum tissue, obtained 98 days after intestinal transplantation. The V and J genes are TRBV6-1 and TRBJ2-5, with 7 bases lining up with TRBD1. The end of the DNA is better explained by TRBJ2-7, so the J call may be wrong. CDR3 DNA: TGTGCCAGCAGTGAAGACACAGGGGAAGGCTACGAGCAGTACTTC. Translated: CASSEDTGEGYEQYF.